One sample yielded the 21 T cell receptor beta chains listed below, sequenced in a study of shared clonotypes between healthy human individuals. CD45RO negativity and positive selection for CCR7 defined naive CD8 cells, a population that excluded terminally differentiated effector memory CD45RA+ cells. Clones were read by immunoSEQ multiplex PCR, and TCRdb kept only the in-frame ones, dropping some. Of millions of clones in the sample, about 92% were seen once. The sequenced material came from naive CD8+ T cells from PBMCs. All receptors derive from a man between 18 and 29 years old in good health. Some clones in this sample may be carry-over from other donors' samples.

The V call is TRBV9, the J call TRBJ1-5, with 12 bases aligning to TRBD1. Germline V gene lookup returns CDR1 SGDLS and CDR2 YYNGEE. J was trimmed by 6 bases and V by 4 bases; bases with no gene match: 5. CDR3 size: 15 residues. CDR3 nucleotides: TGTGCCAGCAGCCCAGGGACAGGGGGCGTTCAGCCCCAGCATTTT. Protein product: CASSPGTGGVQPQHF.

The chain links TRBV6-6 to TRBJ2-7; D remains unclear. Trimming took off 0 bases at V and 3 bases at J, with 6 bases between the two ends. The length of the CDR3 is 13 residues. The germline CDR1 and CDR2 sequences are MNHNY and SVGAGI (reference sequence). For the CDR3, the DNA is TGTGCCAGCAGTTACTCATGGCACTACGAGCAGTACTTC. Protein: CASSYSWHYEQYF.

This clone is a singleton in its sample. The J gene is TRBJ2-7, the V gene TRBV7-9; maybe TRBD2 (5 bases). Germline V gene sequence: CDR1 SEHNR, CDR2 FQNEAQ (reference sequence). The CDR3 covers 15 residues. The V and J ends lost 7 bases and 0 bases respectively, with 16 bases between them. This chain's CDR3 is CASILKAESSYEQYF. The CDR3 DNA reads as TGTGCCAGCATCCTAAAAGCGGAAAGCTCCTACGAGCAGTACTTC.

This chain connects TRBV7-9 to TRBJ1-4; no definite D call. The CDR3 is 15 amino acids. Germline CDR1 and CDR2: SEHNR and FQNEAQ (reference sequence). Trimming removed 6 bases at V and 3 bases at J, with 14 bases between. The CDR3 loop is CASSFTGGSNEKLFF. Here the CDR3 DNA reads TGTGCCAGCAGTTTCACCGGCGGGTCTAATGAAAAACTGTTTTTT.

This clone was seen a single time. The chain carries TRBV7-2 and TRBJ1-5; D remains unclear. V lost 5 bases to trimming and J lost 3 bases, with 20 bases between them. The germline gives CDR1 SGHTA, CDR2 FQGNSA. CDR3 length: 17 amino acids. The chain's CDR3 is CASSLEIEGGDNQPQHF. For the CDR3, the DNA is TGTGCCAGCAGCCTTGAGATTGAGGGCGGTGACAATCAGCCCCAGCATTTT.

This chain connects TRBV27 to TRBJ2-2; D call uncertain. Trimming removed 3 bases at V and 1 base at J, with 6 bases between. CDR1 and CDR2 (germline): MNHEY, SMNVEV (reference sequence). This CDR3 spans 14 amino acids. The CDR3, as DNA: TGTGCCAGCAGTTTTGCCAGGAACACCGGGGAGCTGTTTTTT. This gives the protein CASSFARNTGELFF.

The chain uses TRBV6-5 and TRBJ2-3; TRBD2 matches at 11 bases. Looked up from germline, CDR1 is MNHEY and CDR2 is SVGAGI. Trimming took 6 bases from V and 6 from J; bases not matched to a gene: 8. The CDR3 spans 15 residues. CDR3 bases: TGTGCCAGCAGGAAACTAGCGGGAGTCGTGGATACGCAGTATTTT. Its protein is CASRKLAGVVDTQYF.

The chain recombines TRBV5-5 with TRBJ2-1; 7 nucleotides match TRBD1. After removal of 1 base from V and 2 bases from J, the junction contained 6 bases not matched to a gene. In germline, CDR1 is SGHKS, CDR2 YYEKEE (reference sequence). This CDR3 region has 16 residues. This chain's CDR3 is CASSLSWDSTYNEQFF. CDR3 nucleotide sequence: TGTGCCAGCAGCTTGAGTTGGGACAGTACCTACAATGAGCAGTTCTTC.

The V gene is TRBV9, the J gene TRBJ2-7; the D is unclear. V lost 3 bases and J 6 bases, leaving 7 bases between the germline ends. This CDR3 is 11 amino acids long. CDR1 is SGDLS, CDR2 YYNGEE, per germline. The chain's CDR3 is CASSASGEQYF. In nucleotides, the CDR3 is TGTGCCAGCAGCGCCTCAGGCGAGCAGTACTTC.

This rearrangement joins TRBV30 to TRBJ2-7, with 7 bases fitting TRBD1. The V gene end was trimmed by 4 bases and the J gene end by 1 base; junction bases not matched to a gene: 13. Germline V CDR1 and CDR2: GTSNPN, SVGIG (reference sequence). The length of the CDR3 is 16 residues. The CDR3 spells CAWTKGQLVASYEQYF. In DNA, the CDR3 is TGTGCCTGGACCAAGGGACAGCTCGTCGCGTCCTACGAGCAGTACTTC.

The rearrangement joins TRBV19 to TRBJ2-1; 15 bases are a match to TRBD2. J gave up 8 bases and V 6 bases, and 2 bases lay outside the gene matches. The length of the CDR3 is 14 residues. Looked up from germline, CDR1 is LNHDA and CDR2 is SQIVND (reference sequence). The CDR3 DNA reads TGTGCCAGTAGCTGGACTAGCGGGAGGGATGAGCAGTTCTTC. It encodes CASSWTSGRDEQFF.

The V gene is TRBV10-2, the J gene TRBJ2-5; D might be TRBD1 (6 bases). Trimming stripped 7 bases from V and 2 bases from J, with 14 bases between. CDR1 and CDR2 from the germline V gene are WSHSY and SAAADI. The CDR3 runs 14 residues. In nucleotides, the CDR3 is TGCGCCAGCACCCAGACAGGCGCTCAAGAGACCCAGTACTTC. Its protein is CASTQTGAQETQYF.

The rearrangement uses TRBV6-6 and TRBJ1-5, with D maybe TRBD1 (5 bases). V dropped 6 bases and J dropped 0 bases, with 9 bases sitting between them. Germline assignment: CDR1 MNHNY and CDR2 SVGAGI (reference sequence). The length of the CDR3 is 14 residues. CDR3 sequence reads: CASRPGSSNQPQHF. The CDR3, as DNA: TGTGCCAGCAGGCCAGGGAGTAGCAATCAGCCCCAGCATTTT.

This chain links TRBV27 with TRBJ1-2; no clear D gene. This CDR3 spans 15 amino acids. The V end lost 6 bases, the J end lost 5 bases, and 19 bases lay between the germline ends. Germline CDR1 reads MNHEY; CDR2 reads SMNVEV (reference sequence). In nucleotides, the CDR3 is TGTGCCAGCAGCCCTTCGGACCCGTTGGATTATGGCTACACCTTC. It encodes CASSPSDPLDYGYTF.

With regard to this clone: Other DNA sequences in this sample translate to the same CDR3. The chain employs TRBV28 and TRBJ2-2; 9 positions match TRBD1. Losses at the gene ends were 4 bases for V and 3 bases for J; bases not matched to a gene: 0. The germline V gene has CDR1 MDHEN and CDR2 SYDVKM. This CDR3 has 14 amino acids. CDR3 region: CASSWTGDTGELFF. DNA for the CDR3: TGTGCCAGCAGTTGGACAGGGGACACCGGGGAGCTGTTTTTT.

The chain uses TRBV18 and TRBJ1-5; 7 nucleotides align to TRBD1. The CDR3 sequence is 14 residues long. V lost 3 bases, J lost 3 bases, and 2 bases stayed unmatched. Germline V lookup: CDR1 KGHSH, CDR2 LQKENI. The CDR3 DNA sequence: TGTGCCAGCTCACCGACAGGGCTCAATCAGCCCCAGCATTTT. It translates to CASSPTGLNQPQHF.

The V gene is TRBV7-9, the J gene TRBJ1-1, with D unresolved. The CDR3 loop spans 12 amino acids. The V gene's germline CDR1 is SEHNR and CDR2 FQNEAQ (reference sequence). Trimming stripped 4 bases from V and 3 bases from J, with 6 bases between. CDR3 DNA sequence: TGTGCCAGCAGCTCTATGCACACTGAAGCTTTCTTT. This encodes CASSSMHTEAFF.

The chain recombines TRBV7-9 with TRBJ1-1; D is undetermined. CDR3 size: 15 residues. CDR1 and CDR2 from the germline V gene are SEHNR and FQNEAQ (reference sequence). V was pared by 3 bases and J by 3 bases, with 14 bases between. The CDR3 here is CASSFSSGQHTEAFF. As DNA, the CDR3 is TGTGCCAGCAGCTTTAGTTCTGGGCAGCACACTGAAGCTTTCTTT.

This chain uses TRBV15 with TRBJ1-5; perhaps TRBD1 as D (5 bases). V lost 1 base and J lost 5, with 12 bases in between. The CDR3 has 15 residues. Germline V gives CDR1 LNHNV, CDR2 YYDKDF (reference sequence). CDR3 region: CATSRARWGDQPQHF. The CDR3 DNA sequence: TGTGCCACCAGCAGAGCACGGTGGGGGGATCAGCCCCAGCATTTT.

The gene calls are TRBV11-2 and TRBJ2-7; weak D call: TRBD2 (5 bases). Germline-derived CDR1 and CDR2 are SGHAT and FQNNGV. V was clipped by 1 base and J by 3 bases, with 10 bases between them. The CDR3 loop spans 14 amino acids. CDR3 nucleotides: TGTGCCAGCAGCTTAGGGGCTAGCATCTACGAGCAGTACTTC. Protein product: CASSLGASIYEQYF. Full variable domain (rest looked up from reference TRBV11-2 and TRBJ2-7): EAGVAQSPRYKIIEKRQSVAFWCNPISGHATLYWYQQILGQGPKLLIQFQNNGVVDDSQLPKDRFSAERLKGVDSTLKIQPAKLEDSAVYLCASSLGASIYEQYFGPGTRLTVT.

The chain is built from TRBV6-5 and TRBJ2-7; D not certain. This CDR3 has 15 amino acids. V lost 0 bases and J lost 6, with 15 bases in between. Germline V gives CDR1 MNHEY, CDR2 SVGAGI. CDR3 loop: CASSYSTGWGPEQYF. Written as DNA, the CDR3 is TGTGCCAGCAGTTACTCGACGGGCTGGGGTCCCGAGCAGTACTTC.